This TCR beta chain was identified in a study of T cell responses to AZD1222 COVID-19 vaccine. Study results and limitations: With dominance at 160-218 and 743-854, vaccine-associated CD4 TCRs spanned spike.

TCRdb's table, derived via immunoSEQ multiplex PCR, lists solely in-frame clones and lacks some. In the table there are 150,000 or so clones, roughly 90% of which are singletons. Worth noting for this clone: What it binds is unknown.

The CDR3 is 15 amino acids. The germline V and J ends were trimmed by 0 bases and 5 bases, with 11 bases remaining between them. CDR1 LNHNV and CDR2 YYDKDF come from the germline V gene (reference sequence). The V gene is TRBV15, the J gene TRBJ1-5; no clear D. The sequence came from an adult in good health. The sequenced sample was peripheral blood, obtained on day 0 of AZD1222 vaccination. In DNA form, the CDR3 reads TGTGCCACCAGCAGAGATCTGAAGGGTCATCAGCCCCAGCATTTT. Its protein product is CATSRDLKGHQPQHF.